This T cell receptor (beta chain) appears in the sequencing data of a study of blood T cell repertoires in COVID-19. Study-wide background: T cells, B-cell-depleted T cells, or PBMCs supplied cDNA or gDNA.

Germline V gene data show CDR1 as LGHDT and CDR2 as YNNKEL (reference sequence). The junction had 2 bases not matched to a gene; V was cut back by 4 bases and J by 4 bases. This CDR3 comprises 15 residues. TCRdb's copy holds only in-frame clones and misses some; the assay was immunoSEQ multiplex PCR. The table lists hundreds of thousands of clones, 89% of them singletons. The sequence was obtained from a man aged 55-75 years who had recovered from COVID-19. Sequencing was performed on peripheral blood. The chain combines TRBV3-1 (or the pseudogene TRBV3-2) with TRBJ1-6; TRBD1 matches 9 bases. The CDR3 DNA reads as TGTGCCAGCAGCCTCGGGACAGGGTATAATTCACCCCTCCACTTT. Translation gives CASSLGTGYNSPLHF.